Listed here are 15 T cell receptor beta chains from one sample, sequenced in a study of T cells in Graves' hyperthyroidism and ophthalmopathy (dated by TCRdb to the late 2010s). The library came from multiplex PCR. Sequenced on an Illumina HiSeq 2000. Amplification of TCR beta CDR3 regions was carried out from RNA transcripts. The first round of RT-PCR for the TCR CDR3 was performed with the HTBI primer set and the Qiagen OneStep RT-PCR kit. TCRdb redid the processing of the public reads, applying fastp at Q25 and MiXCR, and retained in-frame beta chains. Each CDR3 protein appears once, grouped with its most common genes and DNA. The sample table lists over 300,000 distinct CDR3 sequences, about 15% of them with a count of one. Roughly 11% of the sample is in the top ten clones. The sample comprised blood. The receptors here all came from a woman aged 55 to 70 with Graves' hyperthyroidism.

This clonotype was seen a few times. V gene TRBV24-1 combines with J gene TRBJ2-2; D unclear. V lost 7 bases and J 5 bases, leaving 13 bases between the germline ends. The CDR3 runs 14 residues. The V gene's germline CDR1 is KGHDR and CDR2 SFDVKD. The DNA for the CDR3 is TGTGCCACCAGCACTGGAGCCAGGACCGGGGAGCTGTTTTTT. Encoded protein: CATSTGARTGELFF.

The CDR3 DNA reads as TGTGCCAGCAGCGAGCGGGGGGAAGGGCCCCAGCATTTT. As protein: CASSERGEGPQHF. The chain combines TRBV5-5 with TRBJ1-5; weak D call: TRBD1 (5 bases). Germline loops: CDR1 SGHKS, CDR2 YYEKEE (reference sequence). Trimming shortened V by 4 bases and J by 9 bases, and 14 bases separated the two germline ends. This CDR3 comprises 13 residues.

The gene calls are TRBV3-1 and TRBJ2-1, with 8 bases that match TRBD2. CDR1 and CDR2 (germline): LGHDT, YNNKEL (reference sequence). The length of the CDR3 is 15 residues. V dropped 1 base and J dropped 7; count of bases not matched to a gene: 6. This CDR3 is CASSQGLAGLNEQFF. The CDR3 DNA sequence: TGTGCCAGCAGCCAAGGATTAGCGGGACTTAATGAGCAGTTCTTC.

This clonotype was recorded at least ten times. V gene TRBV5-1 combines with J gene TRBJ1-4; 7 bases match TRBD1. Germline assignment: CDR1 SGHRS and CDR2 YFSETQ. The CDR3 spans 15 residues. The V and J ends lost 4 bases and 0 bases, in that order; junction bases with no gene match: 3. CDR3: CASSEGTATNEKLFF. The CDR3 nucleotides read TGCGCCAGCAGCGAAGGGACAGCAACTAATGAAAAACTGTTTTTT. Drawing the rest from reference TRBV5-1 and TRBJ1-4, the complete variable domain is KAGVTQTPRYLIKTRGQQVTLSCSPISGHRSVSWYQQTPGQGLQFLFEYFSETQRNKGNFPGRFSGRQFSNSRSEMNVSTLELGDSALYLCASSEGTATNEKLFFGSGTQLSVL.

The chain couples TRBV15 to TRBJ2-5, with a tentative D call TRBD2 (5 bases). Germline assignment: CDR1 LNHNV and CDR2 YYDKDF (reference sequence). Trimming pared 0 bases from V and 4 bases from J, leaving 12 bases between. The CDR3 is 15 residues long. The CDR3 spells CATSRDTGIGETQYF. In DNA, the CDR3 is TGTGCCACCAGCAGAGATACGGGAATCGGAGAGACCCAGTACTTC. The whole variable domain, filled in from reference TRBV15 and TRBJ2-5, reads DAMVIQNPRYQVTQFGKPVTLSCSQTLNHNVMYWYQQKSSQAPKLLFHYYDKDFNNEADTPDNFQSRRPNTSFCFLDIRSPGLGDTAMYLCATSRDTGIGETQYFGPGTRLLVL.

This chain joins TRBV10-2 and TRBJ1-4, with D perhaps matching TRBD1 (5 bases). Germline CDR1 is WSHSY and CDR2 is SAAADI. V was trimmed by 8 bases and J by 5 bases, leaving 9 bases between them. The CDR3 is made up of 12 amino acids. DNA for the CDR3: TGCGCCAGCCGGGACGAAAATGAAAAACTGTTTTTT. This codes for CASRDENEKLFF.

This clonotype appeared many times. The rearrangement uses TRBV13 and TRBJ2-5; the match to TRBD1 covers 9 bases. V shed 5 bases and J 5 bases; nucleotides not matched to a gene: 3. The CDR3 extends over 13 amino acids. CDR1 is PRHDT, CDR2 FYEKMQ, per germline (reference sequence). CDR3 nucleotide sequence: TGTGCCAGCAGCCACGACAGGGGGGAGACCCAGTACTTC. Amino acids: CASSHDRGETQYF.

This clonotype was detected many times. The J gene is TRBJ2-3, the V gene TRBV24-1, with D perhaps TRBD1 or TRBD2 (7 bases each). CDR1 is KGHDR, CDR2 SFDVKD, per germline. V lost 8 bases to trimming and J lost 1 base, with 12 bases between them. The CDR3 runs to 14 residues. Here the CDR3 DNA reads TGTGCCACCAAGGGGGCGGGAGGCACAGATACGCAGTATTTT. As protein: CATKGAGGTDTQYF.

The CDR3 protein is CASSFSIGGGNEQFF. In nucleotides, the CDR3 is TGCGCCAGCAGCTTTAGTATAGGGGGTGGGAATGAGCAGTTCTTC. This chain links TRBV5-1 with TRBJ2-1; tentatively, D is TRBD1 (6 bases). Germline V gene lookup returns CDR1 SGHRS and CDR2 YFSETQ. CDR3 length: 15 residues. V was pared by 2 bases and J by 7 bases, with 16 bases between.

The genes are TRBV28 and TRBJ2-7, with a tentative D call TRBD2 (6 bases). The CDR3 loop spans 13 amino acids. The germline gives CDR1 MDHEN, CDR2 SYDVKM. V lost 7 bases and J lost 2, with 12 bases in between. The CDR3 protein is CASTSWGAYEQYF. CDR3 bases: TGTGCCAGCACCTCCTGGGGGGCCTACGAGCAGTACTTC. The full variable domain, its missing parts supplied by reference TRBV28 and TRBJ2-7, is DVKVTQSSRYLVKRTGEKVFLECVQDMDHENMFWYRQDPGLGLRLIYFSYDVKMKEKGDIPEGYSVSREKKERFSLILESASTNQTSMYLCASTSWGAYEQYFGPGTRLTVT.

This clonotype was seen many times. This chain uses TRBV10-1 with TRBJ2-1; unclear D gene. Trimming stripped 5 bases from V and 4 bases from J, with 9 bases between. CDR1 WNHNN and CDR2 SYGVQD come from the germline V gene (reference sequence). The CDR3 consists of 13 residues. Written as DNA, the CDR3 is TGCGCCAGCAGTCGGCAGGAGTACAATGAGCAGTTCTTC. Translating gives CASSRQEYNEQFF.

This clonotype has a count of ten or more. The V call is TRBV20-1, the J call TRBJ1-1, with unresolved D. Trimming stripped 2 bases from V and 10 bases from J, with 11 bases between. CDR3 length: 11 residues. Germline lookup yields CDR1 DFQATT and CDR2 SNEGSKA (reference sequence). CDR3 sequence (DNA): TGCAGTGCTAGAAGCAGGCAGGCAGCTTTCTTT. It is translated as CSARSRQAAFF.

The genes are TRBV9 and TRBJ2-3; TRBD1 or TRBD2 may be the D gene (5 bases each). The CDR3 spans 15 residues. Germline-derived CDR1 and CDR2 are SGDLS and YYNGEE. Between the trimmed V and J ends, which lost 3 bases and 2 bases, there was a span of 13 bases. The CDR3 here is CASSAPGSSTDTQYF. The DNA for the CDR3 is TGTGCCAGCAGCGCCCCAGGGAGCTCCACAGATACGCAGTATTTT.

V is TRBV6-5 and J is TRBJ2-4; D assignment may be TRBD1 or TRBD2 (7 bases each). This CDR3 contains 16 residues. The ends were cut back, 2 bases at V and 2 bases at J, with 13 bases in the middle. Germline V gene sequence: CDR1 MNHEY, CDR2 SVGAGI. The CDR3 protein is CASSYAGRGPKNIQYF. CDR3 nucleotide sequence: TGTGCCAGCAGTTACGCGGGGAGGGGGCCCAAAAACATTCAGTACTTC.

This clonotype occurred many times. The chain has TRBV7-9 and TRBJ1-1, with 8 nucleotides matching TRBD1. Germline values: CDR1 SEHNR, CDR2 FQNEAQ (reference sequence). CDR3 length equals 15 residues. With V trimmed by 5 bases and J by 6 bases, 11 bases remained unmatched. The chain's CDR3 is CASSPPGGDRSEAFF. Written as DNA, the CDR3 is TGTGCCAGCAGCCCCCCAGGGGGCGACAGGTCTGAAGCTTTCTTT. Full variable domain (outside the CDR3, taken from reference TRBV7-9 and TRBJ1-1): DTGVSQNPRHKITKRGQNVTFRCDPISEHNRLYWYRQTLGQGPEFLTYFQNEAQLEKSRLLSDRFSAERPKGSFSTLEIQRTEQGDSAMYLCASSPPGGDRSEAFFGQGTRLTVV.